The entry below describes one T cell receptor (beta chain). What it binds is not known. Blood (less than 2.6 ml) was collected from every donor individually. Template switching introduced UMIs that contain a 6-nucleotide sample barcode. TCRalpha and TCRbeta cDNA underwent two nested PCRs of around 15 and 9 cycles. No DNA is given; TCRdb re-called the 5' RACE reads and lists each CDR3 protein once. Recorded here are more than 95,000 distinct CDR3 sequences; the top ten clones represent more than 1.5%. The record originates from a study of monozygotic twins with inflammatory bowel disease. The study's findings and limits: Other individuals had fewer clonotypes in common with IBD patients than with healthy twins, especially with disease activity.

CDR1 SGHNT and CDR2 YYREEE come from the germline V gene (reference sequence). The CDR3 covers 14 residues. The sequenced sample consisted of blood. The sequence derives from a human donor with ulcerative colitis or Crohn's disease, or a healthy co-twin of an affected twin (not recorded which). V and J are TRBV5-4 and TRBJ2-3; TCRdb names TRBD2, which stays unverified in the absence of DNA. The CDR3 loop reads CASRTSGGSDTQYF.